The following is a T cell receptor beta chain sequence with its context. Sequencing used immunoSEQ multiplex PCR; TCRdb keeps in-frame clones, though not all of them. The data show 90,000 to 120,000 clones, approximately 82% seen once. CDR3 length: 13 amino acids. The V gene end was trimmed by 8 bases and the J gene end by 4 bases; junction bases not matched to a gene: 7. This entry belongs to a study of control samples from healthy donors and cancer patients. The sequence was obtained from a man aged 18 to 29 in good health. The V gene is TRBV12-3 or TRBV12-4, the J gene TRBJ1-2; TRBD1 matches at 7 bases. Sequenced sample: blood. The CDR3 sequence is CASGRGHIYGYTF. The DNA for the CDR3 is TGTGCCAGCGGAAGGGGGCATATCTATGGCTACACCTTC.